Below, 26 T cell receptor beta chains from the same sample are listed, as sequenced in a study of cytomegalovirus exposure and HLA in healthy donors. PCR employed 60 Vbeta and 13 Jbeta primers. Only in-frame clones appear in the TCRdb table, and some are missing; sequencing was by immunoSEQ multiplex PCR. This table holds about 67,000 clones, over 75% found once. The source material was PBMCs. The receptor source for this set is a woman aged 25 to 39 in good health and CMV-seropositive.

The rearrangement joins TRBV27 to TRBJ2-3; D may be TRBD2 (5 bases). Germline V gives CDR1 MNHEY, CDR2 SMNVEV (reference sequence). This CDR3 is built from 14 residues. Trimming took off 5 bases at V and 2 bases at J, with 11 bases between the two ends. The CDR3 sequence: CASSLERATDTQYF. CDR3 bases: TGTGCCAGCAGTCTCGAGAGGGCCACAGATACGCAGTATTTT.

A single count supports this clone. V is TRBV7-2 and J is TRBJ2-1; the match to TRBD2 covers 16 bases. The CDR3 loop spans 17 amino acids. Germline V lookup: CDR1 SGHTA, CDR2 FQGNSA. J gave up 6 bases and V 2 bases, and 4 bases lay outside the gene matches. The CDR3 here is CASSLMGLAGGTNEQFF. In nucleotides, the CDR3 is TGTGCCAGCAGCTTAATGGGACTAGCGGGAGGGACCAATGAGCAGTTCTTC.

This chain uses TRBV4-1 with TRBJ2-7, with 10 bases lining up with TRBD2. The CDR3 has 17 residues. With V trimmed by 2 bases and J by 1 base, 8 bases remained unmatched. Germline CDR1 reads MGHRA; CDR2 reads YSYEKL. The CDR3 protein is CASSQQDNSGRSYEQYF. Here the CDR3 DNA reads TGCGCCAGCAGCCAACAAGACAATAGCGGGAGGTCCTACGAGCAGTACTTC.

This clone came up a few times. The chain is built from TRBV28 and TRBJ1-5; D remains ambiguous. V shed 7 bases and J shed 0 bases, with 10 bases lying between them. Germline-derived CDR1 and CDR2 are MDHEN and SYDVKM. The CDR3 has 14 residues. The CDR3 spells CASNLPYSNQPQHF. CDR3 DNA: TGTGCCAGCAACCTACCTTATAGCAATCAGCCCCAGCATTTT.

This clone came up a few times. The genes are TRBV6-1 and TRBJ2-1; TRBD2 matches at 13 bases. Germline V lookup: CDR1 MNHNS, CDR2 SASEGT. The V gene end was trimmed by 1 base and the J gene end by 9 bases; junction bases not matched to a gene: 6. This CDR3 region has 16 residues. The DNA of the CDR3 is TGTGCCAGCAGTGAAGTAAGACTAGCGGGAGGAGGTGAGCAGTTCTTC. It is translated as CASSEVRLAGGGEQFF.

In its sample, this clone was seen a few times. The V gene is TRBV27, the J gene TRBJ1-1; D not resolved. V dropped 3 bases and J dropped 5 bases, with 10 bases sitting between them. This CDR3 spans 13 amino acids. CDR1 and CDR2 from the germline V gene are MNHEY and SMNVEV (reference sequence). CDR3 in DNA: TGTGCCAGCAGTTTGGGCGGGGAGACTGAAGCTTTCTTT. Its translation is CASSLGGETEAFF.

The chain is built from TRBV15 and TRBJ1-1, with 7 bases lining up with TRBD1. Trimming cost V 7 bases and J 0 bases; bases outside gene matches: 5. The CDR3 has 14 residues. Germline V gene lookup returns CDR1 LNHNV and CDR2 YYDKDF (reference sequence). This CDR3 reads CATTKGTVNTEAFF. For the CDR3, the DNA is TGTGCCACCACCAAGGGGACAGTGAACACTGAAGCTTTCTTT.

V and J are TRBV29-1 and TRBJ2-7; 15 nucleotides align to TRBD2. Trimming at V came to 4 bases and at J to 3 bases, leaving 7 bases not matched to a gene. CDR1 and CDR2 from the germline V gene are SQVTM and ANQGSEA. This CDR3 region has 16 residues. CDR3 protein: CSVVGLAGGSFYEQYF. DNA for the CDR3: TGCAGCGTTGTAGGACTAGCGGGAGGGTCCTTCTACGAGCAGTACTTC.

J is TRBJ1-2 and V is TRBV28; D ambiguous. Per germline, CDR1 MDHEN and CDR2 SYDVKM. Trimming stripped 3 bases from V and 3 bases from J, with 14 bases between. This CDR3 is built from 15 residues. CDR3 sequence reads: CASSFLGSRYYGYTF. CDR3 coding DNA: TGTGCCAGCAGTTTCTTAGGGAGCAGATACTATGGCTACACCTTC.

CDR3 sequence: CASRPSGTRADTQYF. CDR3 bases: TGCGCCAGCAGACCTAGCGGGACACGCGCGGATACGCAGTATTTT. This chain connects TRBV5-1 to TRBJ2-3; TRBD2 agrees at 9 bases. CDR1 and CDR2 from the germline V gene are SGHRS and YFSETQ. The V segment lost 5 bases and the J segment 6 bases; nucleotides outside the gene matches: 10. The CDR3 totals 15 residues.

In nucleotides, the CDR3 is TGTGCCTGGAGTGTACTACACTCCTACGAGCAGTACTTC. Residues: CAWSVLHSYEQYF. The gene calls are TRBV30 and TRBJ2-7, with D hard to call. Germline loops: CDR1 GTSNPN, CDR2 SVGIG (reference sequence). The CDR3 totals 13 residues. V gave up 0 bases and J gave up 0 bases, with 6 bases separating them.

The gene calls are TRBV7-3 and TRBJ2-1; 13 bases align to TRBD2. The germline V gene has CDR1 SGHTA and CDR2 FQGTGA. V lost 5 bases to trimming and J lost 8 bases; unmatched junction nucleotides: 15. The CDR3 is made up of 18 amino acids. CDR3 in amino acids: CASSPNGLAGAPWDEQFF. Written as DNA, the CDR3 is TGTGCCAGCAGCCCTAATGGACTAGCGGGGGCCCCCTGGGATGAGCAGTTCTTC.

V gene TRBV27 combines with J gene TRBJ1-6; possibly TRBD1 for D (6 bases). Germline-derived CDR1 and CDR2 are MNHEY and SMNVEV (reference sequence). Trimming took 4 bases from V and 4 from J, leaving 20 bases between them. The length of the CDR3 is 18 residues. This CDR3 is CASSSTGHLTGYNSPLHF. The CDR3 nucleotides are TGTGCCAGCAGTTCGACGGGACACCTAACCGGATATAATTCACCCCTCCACTTT.

This clone was recorded a few times. The V gene is TRBV29-1, the J gene TRBJ2-1, with 11 bases matching TRBD2. The germline V gene has CDR1 SQVTM and CDR2 ANQGSEA. V lost 6 bases and J lost 4; bases outside the gene matches: 2. The CDR3 runs to 13 residues. The CDR3 DNA sequence: TGCAGCGTAGGGACTAGCGGATACAATGAGCAGTTCTTC. Protein product: CSVGTSGYNEQFF.

This sequence joins TRBV6-5 and TRBJ2-7; D possibly corresponds to TRBD2 (5 bases). The germline V and J ends were trimmed by 0 bases and 0 bases, with 12 bases remaining between them. The CDR3 has 16 amino acids. Per germline, CDR1 MNHEY and CDR2 SVGAGI. The chain's CDR3 is CASSYSGSGYSYEQYF. The CDR3 bases are TGTGCCAGCAGTTACTCGGGCAGCGGATACTCCTACGAGCAGTACTTC.

The chain combines TRBV5-1 with TRBJ1-2; D call uncertain. Germline V gives CDR1 SGHRS, CDR2 YFSETQ. There are 15 residues in the CDR3. Trimming cost V 0 bases and J 2 bases, with 11 bases left between them. CDR3 bases: TGCGCCAGCAGCTTGGGAGAATCGGAGAACTATGGCTACACCTTC. Its protein is CASSLGESENYGYTF. Full variable domain (outside the CDR3, taken from reference TRBV5-1 and TRBJ1-2): KAGVTQTPRYLIKTRGQQVTLSCSPISGHRSVSWYQQTPGQGLQFLFEYFSETQRNKGNFPGRFSGRQFSNSRSEMNVSTLELGDSALYLCASSLGESENYGYTFGSGTRLTVV.

This chain links TRBV6-1 with TRBJ1-2; D uncertain. The CDR3 runs 14 residues. The germline gives CDR1 MNHNS, CDR2 SASEGT. V shed 6 bases and J shed 3 bases, with 14 bases lying between them. The CDR3 nucleotides are TGTGCCAGCAGCGGACTCGGAACTTACTATGGCTACACCTTC. Translating it yields CASSGLGTYYGYTF.

The rearrangement joins TRBV6-1 to TRBJ2-5; D might be TRBD1 (5 bases). V lost 7 bases to trimming and J lost 0 bases, with 12 bases between them. From germline, CDR1 is MNHNS and CDR2 SASEGT. This CDR3 comprises 14 residues. This CDR3 is CASIEDNHQETQYF. The CDR3 DNA reads TGTGCCAGCATTGAGGACAACCACCAAGAGACCCAGTACTTC.

This rearrangement joins TRBV7-2 to TRBJ2-5; perhaps TRBD1 as D (6 bases). The CDR3 runs 14 residues. Trimming removed 1 base at V and 5 bases at J, with 11 bases between. The germline CDR1 and CDR2 sequences are SGHTA and FQGNSA. CDR3 protein: CASSLGRGSETQYF. Written as DNA, the CDR3 is TGTGCCAGCAGCTTAGGCAGGGGATCGGAGACCCAGTACTTC.

This clone has only one observation. This rearrangement joins TRBV28 to TRBJ1-6, with 7 bases matching TRBD1. The CDR3 is 14 residues long. The junction had 2 bases not matched to a gene; V was cut back by 1 base and J by 8 bases. Germline CDR1 is MDHEN and CDR2 is SYDVKM. CDR3 DNA: TGTGCCAGCAGTTTATCAGGGGGTGATTCACCCCTCCACTTT. Its translation: CASSLSGGDSPLHF.

This rearrangement joins TRBV19 to TRBJ2-3; 7 bases agree with TRBD1. V shed 5 bases, J shed 6 bases, and the junction held 11 bases outside the gene matches. The CDR3 covers 15 residues. Germline V gene sequence: CDR1 LNHDA, CDR2 SQIVND (reference sequence). The CDR3: CASSSHYRGEDTQYF. DNA for the CDR3: TGTGCCAGTAGTTCTCATTACAGGGGCGAGGATACGCAGTATTTT.

The chain joins TRBV11-2 to TRBJ2-7, with D possibly being TRBD1 (5 bases). Germline V gene data show CDR1 as SGHAT and CDR2 as FQNNGV. The CDR3 has 14 residues. Trimming shortened V by 3 bases and J by 1 base, and 10 bases separated the two germline ends. CDR3 in DNA: TGTGCCAGCAGCTTGGGGCCTGGATCCTACGAGCAGTACTTC. Translation gives CASSLGPGSYEQYF. Combining the CDR3 with reference TRBV11-2 and TRBJ2-7 gives the whole variable domain EAGVAQSPRYKIIEKRQSVAFWCNPISGHATLYWYQQILGQGPKLLIQFQNNGVVDDSQLPKDRFSAERLKGVDSTLKIQPAKLEDSAVYLCASSLGPGSYEQYFGPGTRLTVT.

This sequence joins TRBV27 and TRBJ2-1; the match to TRBD1 covers 11 bases. Germline V gives CDR1 MNHEY, CDR2 SMNVEV (reference sequence). CDR3 length equals 15 residues. With V trimmed by 11 bases and J by 4 bases, 10 bases remained unmatched. The CDR3 DNA reads as TGTGCCGTAGCAGGACAGGGGGCGATATACAATGAGCAGTTCTTC. It yields the protein CAVAGQGAIYNEQFF.

The CDR3 here is CASSDTGLGTDTQYF. CDR3 DNA sequence: TGTGCCAGCAGCGATACGGGACTAGGCACAGATACGCAGTATTTT. This sequence joins TRBV7-9 and TRBJ2-3; 8 positions agree with TRBD2. Germline V CDR1 and CDR2: SEHNR, FQNEAQ (reference sequence). V lost 5 bases and J lost 1; bases outside the gene matches: 5. The CDR3 contains 15 residues.

The gene calls are TRBV6-1 and TRBJ2-5; TRBD2 is a possible D gene (5 bases). Germline V gives CDR1 MNHNS, CDR2 SASEGT. Trimming shortened V by 4 bases and J by 4 bases, and 10 bases separated the two germline ends. This CDR3 contains 13 residues. CDR3: CASSGGLRETQYF. CDR3 sequence (DNA): TGTGCCAGCAGTGGAGGGCTCAGAGAGACCCAGTACTTC.

V is TRBV5-1 and J is TRBJ2-2; possibly TRBD2 for D (5 bases). With 0 bases removed from V and 1 base from J, the gap between germline ends came to 7 bases. This CDR3 contains 15 residues. The germline V gene has CDR1 SGHRS and CDR2 YFSETQ. The DNA for the CDR3 is TGCGCCAGCAGCTTGGAAGCGGTGAACACCGGGGAGCTGTTTTTT. Translating it yields CASSLEAVNTGELFF.